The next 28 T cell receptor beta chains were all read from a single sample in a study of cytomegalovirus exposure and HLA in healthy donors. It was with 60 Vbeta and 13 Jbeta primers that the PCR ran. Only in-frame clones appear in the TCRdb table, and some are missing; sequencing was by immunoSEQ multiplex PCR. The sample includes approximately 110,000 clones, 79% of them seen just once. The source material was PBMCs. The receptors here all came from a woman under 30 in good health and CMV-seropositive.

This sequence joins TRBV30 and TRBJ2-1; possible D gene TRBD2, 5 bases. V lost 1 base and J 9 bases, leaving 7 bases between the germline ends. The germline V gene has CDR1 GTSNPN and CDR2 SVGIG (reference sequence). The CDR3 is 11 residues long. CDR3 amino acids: CAWSGGLEQFF. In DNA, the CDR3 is TGTGCCTGGAGTGGAGGGCTTGAGCAGTTCTTC. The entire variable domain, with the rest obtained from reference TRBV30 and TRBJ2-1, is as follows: SQTIHQWPATLVQPVGSPLSLECTVEGTSNPNLYWYRQAAGRGLQLLFYSVGIGQISSEVPQNLSASRPQDRQFILSSKKLLLSDSGFYLCAWSGGLEQFFGPGTRLTVL.

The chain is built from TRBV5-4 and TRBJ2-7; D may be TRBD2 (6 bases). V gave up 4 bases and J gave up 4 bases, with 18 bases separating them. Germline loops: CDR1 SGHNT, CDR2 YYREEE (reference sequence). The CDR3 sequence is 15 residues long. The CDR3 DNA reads TGTGCCAGCAGCCAGGAGGGGACGTATTTTTACGAGCAGTACTTC. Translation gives CASSQEGTYFYEQYF.

CDR3 residues: CASSHLTGRGNTEAFF. In nucleotides, the CDR3 is TGTGCCAGCAGCCATTTGACGGGGAGAGGGAACACTGAAGCTTTCTTT. The chain couples TRBV14 to TRBJ1-1; D is unclear. The V end lost 3 bases, the J end lost 1 base, and 15 bases lay between the germline ends. The CDR3 has 16 residues. Germline lookup yields CDR1 SGHDN and CDR2 FVKESK.

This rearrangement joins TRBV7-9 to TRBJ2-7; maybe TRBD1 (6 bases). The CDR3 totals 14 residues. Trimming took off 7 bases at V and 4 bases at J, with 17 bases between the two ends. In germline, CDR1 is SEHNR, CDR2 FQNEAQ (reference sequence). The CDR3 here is CASTKGGNGYEQYF. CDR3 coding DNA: TGTGCCAGCACGAAAGGGGGAAATGGGTACGAGCAGTACTTC. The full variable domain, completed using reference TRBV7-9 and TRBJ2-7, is DTGVSQNPRHKITKRGQNVTFRCDPISEHNRLYWYRQTLGQGPEFLTYFQNEAQLEKSRLLSDRFSAERPKGSFSTLEIQRTEQGDSAMYLCASTKGGNGYEQYFGPGTRLTVT.

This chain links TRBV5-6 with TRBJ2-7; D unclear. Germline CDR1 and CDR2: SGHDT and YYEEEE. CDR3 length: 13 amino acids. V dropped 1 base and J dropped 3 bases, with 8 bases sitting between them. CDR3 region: CASSLRRYYEQYF. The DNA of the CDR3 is TGTGCCAGCAGCTTGCGGCGGTACTACGAGCAGTACTTC.

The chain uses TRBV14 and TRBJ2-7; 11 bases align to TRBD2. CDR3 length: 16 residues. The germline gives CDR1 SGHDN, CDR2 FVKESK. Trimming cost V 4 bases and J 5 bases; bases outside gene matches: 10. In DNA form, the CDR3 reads TGTGCCAGCAGCCCTATGACTAGCGGGATTCTGGACGAGCAGTACTTC. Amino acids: CASSPMTSGILDEQYF.

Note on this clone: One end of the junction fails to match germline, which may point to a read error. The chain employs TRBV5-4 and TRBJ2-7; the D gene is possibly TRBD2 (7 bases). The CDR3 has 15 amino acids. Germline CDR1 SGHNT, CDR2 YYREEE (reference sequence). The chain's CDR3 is CASRLGASGIYEQYF. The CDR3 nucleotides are TGTGCCAGCAGGTTGGGGGCTAGCGGTATCTACGAGCAGTACTTC.

The CDR3 DNA is TGTGCCTGGAGTGTACTTCGGGGGGTGCAGTTCTTC. Translation gives CAWSVLRGVQFF. V and J are TRBV30 and TRBJ2-1; 7 positions agree with TRBD2. This CDR3 comprises 12 residues. Losses at the gene ends were 0 bases for V and 12 bases for J; bases not matched to a gene: 5. CDR1 GTSNPN and CDR2 SVGIG come from the germline V gene (reference sequence).

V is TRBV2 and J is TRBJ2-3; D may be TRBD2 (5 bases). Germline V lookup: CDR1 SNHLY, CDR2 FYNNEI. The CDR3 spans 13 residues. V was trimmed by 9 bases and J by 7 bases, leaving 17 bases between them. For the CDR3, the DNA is TGTGCCAGTCCAGGCACTAGAGCCAATACGCAGTATTTT. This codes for CASPGTRANTQYF.

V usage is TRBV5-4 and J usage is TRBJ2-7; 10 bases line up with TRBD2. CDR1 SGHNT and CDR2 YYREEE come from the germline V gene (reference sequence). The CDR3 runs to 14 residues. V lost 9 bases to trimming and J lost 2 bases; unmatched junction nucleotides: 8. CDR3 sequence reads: CATTGTSVAYEQYF. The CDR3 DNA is TGTGCCACCACCGGGACTAGCGTTGCCTACGAGCAGTACTTC.

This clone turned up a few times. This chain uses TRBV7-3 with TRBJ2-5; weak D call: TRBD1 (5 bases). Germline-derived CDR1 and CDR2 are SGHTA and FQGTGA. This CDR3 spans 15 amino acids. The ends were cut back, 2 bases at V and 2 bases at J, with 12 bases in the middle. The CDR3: CASSLAWGRQETQYF. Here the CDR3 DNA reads TGTGCCAGCAGCTTAGCATGGGGCAGGCAAGAGACCCAGTACTTC.

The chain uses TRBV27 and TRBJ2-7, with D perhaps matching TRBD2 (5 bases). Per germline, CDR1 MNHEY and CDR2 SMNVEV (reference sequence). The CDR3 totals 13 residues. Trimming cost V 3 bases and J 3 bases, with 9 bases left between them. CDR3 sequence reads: CASSFGVFYEQYF. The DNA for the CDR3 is TGTGCCAGCAGTTTCGGGGTCTTCTACGAGCAGTACTTC.

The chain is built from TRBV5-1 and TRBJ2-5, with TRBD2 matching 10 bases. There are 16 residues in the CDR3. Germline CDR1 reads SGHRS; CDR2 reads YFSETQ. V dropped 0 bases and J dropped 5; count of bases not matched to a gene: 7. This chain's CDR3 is CASSLDSSGRSETQYF. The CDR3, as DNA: TGCGCCAGCAGCTTGGATTCTAGCGGGAGATCGGAGACCCAGTACTTC.

CDR3 protein: CASSRGSNYGYTF. CDR3 bases: TGTGCCAGCAGTAGGGGATCTAACTATGGCTACACCTTC. The rearrangement links TRBV28 to TRBJ1-2, with D possibly matching TRBD1 (5 bases). With 5 bases removed from V and 0 bases from J, the gap between germline ends came to 7 bases. CDR1 is MDHEN, CDR2 SYDVKM, per germline. This CDR3 has 13 residues.

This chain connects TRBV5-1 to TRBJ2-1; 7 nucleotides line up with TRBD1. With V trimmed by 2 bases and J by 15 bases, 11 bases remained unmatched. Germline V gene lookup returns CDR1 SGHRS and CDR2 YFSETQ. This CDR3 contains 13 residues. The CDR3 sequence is CASSLYGTEFMFF. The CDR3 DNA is TGCGCCAGCAGCTTATACGGGACAGAGTTTATGTTCTTC.

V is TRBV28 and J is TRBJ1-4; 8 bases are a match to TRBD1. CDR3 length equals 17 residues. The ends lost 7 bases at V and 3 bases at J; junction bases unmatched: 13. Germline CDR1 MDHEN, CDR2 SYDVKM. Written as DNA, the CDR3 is TGTGCCAGCACTACCTCCCAGGGGGCTGAGGCTAATGAAAAACTGTTTTTT. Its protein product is CASTTSQGAEANEKLFF.

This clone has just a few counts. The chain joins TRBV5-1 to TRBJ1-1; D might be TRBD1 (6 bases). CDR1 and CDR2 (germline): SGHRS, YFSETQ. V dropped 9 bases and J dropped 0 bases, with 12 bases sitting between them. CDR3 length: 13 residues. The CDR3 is CATRTEMNTEAFF. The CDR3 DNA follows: TGCGCCACCCGGACAGAGATGAACACTGAAGCTTTCTTT. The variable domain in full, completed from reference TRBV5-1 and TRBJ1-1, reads KAGVTQTPRYLIKTRGQQVTLSCSPISGHRSVSWYQQTPGQGLQFLFEYFSETQRNKGNFPGRFSGRQFSNSRSEMNVSTLELGDSALYLCATRTEMNTEAFFGQGTRLTVV.

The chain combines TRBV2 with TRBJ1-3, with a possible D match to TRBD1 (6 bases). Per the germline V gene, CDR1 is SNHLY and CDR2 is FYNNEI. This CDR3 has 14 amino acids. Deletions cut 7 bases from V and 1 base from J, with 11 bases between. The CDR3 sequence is CASNRASSGNTIYF. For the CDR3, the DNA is TGTGCCAGCAACAGGGCATCATCTGGAAACACCATATATTTT.

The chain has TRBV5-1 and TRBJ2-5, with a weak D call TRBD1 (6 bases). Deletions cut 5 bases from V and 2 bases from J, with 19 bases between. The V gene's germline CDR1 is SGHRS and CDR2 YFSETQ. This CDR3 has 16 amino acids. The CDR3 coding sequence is TGCGCCAGCAGGCCTTTATGGGAGAGGGGGCAAGAGACCCAGTACTTC. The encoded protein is CASRPLWERGQETQYF.

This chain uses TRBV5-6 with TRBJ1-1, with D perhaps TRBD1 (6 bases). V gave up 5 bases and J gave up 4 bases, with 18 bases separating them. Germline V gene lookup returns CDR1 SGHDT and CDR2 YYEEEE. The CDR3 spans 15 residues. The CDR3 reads CASSLPDRASTEAFF. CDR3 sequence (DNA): TGTGCCAGCAGTCTGCCGGACAGAGCAAGCACTGAAGCTTTCTTT. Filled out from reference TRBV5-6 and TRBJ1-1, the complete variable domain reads DAGVTQSPTHLIKTRGQQVTLRCSPKSGHDTVSWYQQALGQGPQFIFQYYEEEERQRGNFPDRFSGHQFPNYSSELNVNALLLGDSALYLCASSLPDRASTEAFFGQGTRLTVV.

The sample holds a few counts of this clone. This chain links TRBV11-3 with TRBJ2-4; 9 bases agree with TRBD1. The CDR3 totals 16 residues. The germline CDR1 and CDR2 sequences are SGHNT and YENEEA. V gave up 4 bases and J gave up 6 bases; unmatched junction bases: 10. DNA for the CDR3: TGTGCCAGCAGCTCCAGCCCACAGGGGGCTGGAAACATTCAGTACTTC. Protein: CASSSSPQGAGNIQYF. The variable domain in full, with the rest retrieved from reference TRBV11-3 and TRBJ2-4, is EAGVVQSPRYKIIEKKQPVAFWCNPISGHNTLYWYLQNLGQGPELLIRYENEEAVDDSQLPKDRFSAERLKGVDSTLKIQPAELGDSAVYLCASSSSPQGAGNIQYFGAGTRLSVL.

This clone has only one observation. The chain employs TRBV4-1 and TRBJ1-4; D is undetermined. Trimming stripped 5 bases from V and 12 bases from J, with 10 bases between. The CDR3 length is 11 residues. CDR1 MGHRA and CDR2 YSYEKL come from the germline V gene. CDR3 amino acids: CASSDEAELFF. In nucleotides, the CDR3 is TGCGCCAGCAGCGACGAGGCGGAACTGTTTTTT.

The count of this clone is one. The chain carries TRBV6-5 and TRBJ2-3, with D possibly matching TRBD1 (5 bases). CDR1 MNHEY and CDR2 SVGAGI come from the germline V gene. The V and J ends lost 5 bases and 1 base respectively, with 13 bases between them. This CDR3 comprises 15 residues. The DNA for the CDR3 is TGTGCCAGCAGTCCCAGGGTTATCGGCACAGATACGCAGTATTTT. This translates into CASSPRVIGTDTQYF.

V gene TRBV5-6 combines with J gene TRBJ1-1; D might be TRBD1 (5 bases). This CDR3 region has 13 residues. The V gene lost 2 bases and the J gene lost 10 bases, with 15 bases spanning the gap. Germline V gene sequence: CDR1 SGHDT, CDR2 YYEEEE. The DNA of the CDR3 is TGTGCCAGCAGCTTTAATCAGGGTCATGGAGCTTTCTTT. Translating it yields CASSFNQGHGAFF. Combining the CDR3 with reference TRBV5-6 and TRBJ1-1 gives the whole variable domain DAGVTQSPTHLIKTRGQQVTLRCSPKSGHDTVSWYQQALGQGPQFIFQYYEEEERQRGNFPDRFSGHQFPNYSSELNVNALLLGDSALYLCASSFNQGHGAFFGQGTRLTVV.

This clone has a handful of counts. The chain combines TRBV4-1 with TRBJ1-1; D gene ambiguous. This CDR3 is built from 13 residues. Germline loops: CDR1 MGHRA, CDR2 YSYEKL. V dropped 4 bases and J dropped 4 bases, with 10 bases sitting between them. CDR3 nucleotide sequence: TGCGCCAGCAGCCTCACGGAGATCACTGAAGCTTTCTTT. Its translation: CASSLTEITEAFF.

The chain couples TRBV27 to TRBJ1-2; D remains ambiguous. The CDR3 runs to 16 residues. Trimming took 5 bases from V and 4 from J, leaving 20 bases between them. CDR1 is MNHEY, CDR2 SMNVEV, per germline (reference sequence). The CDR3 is CASSPYPRGQSYGYTF. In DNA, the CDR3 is TGTGCCAGCAGTCCCTACCCAAGAGGGCAGAGCTATGGCTACACCTTC.

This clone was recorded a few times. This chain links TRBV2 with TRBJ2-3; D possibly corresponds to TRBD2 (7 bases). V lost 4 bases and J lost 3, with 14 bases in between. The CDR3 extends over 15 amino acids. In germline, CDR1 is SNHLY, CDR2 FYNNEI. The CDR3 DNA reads TGTGCCAGCAGTGGACCGGGGGGCCAAACAGATACGCAGTATTTT. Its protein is CASSGPGGQTDTQYF.

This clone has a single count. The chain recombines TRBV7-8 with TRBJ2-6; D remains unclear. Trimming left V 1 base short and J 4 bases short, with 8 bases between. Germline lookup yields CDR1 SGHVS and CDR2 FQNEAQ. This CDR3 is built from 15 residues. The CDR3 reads CASSLVVSGANVLTF. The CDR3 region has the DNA TGTGCCAGCAGCTTAGTAGTATCCGGGGCCAACGTCCTGACTTTC.